This T cell receptor (beta chain) was observed in a study of blood T cell repertoires in COVID-19. Looking at the study overall: Samples came from the United States, Italy and Spain, spanning acute and convalescent COVID-19. From T cells, B-cell-depleted T cells, or PBMCs came the material, which was cDNA or gDNA.

Data came from immunoSEQ multiplex PCR; TCRdb stores just in-frame clones and leaves some out. The sample lists 80,000 to 100,000 clones; roughly 90% were seen once. The CDR3 extends over 15 amino acids. CDR1 is MDHEN and CDR2 is SYDVKM in the germline V gene. The junction had 7 bases not matched to a gene; V was cut back by 6 bases and J by 3 bases. The sequenced material came from peripheral blood. The TCR was taken from a human donor with COVID-19, enrolled during active disease. The donor label of this sample is uncertain. V usage is TRBV28 and J usage is TRBJ2-7; 11 bases are a match to TRBD2. In DNA, the CDR3 is TGTGCCAGCAGGGAGCCGGGACTAGCGGTCTACGAGCAGTACTTC. The encoded protein is CASREPGLAVYEQYF.